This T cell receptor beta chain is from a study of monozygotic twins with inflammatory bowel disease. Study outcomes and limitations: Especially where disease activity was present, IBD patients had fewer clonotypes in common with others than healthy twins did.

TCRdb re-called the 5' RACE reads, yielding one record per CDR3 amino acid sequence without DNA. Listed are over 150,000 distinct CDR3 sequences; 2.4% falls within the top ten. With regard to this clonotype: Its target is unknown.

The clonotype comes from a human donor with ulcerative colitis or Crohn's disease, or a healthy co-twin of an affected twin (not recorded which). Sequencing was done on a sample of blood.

The CDR3 loop is CSAKALAGQETQYF. V usage is TRBV20-1 and J usage is TRBJ2-5; TCRdb indicates TRBD2, and absent DNA this call remains unverified. Germline values: CDR1 DFQATT, CDR2 SNEGSKA (reference sequence). CDR3 length equals 14 residues.